This T cell receptor (beta chain) was identified during a study of regulatory T cells in long-lasting Graves disease. Study background: Over-5-year antithyroid drug use with positive TSH receptor antibodies defined persistent Graves' disease in the study. General study points: Persistent disease was associated with favored TRBV28 usage and with favored use of TRBJ1-2 and TRBJ2-5.

This CDR3 comprises 13 residues. V was clipped by 7 bases and J by 4 bases; unmatched bases: 7. Germline V gene lookup returns CDR1 DFQATT and CDR2 SNEGSKA (reference sequence). Documented time point: persistent/refractory GD, antithyroid drugs over 5 years with positive TRAb. With RNA extracted from PBMCs as input, the TCR library was made. Peripheral blood, at about 9 milliliters, went into EDTA tubes. On this clonotype: Its specificity is unknown.

According to the study, TCR beta libraries were built with iRepertoire HTBI primers and CDR3-region Arm-PCR. MiXCR, run by TCRdb on the multiplex PCR reads, gives a single entry per CDR3 protein. In the table there are approximately 400,000 distinct CDR3 sequences, less than 25% of which are singletons. The specimen was peripheral blood mononuclear cells (PBMCs), collected when the disease was refractory, from a patient treated with antithyroid drugs. The TCR originated in a female donor with Graves disease. The rearrangement joins TRBV20-1 to TRBJ2-7; 10 bases fit TRBD1. Here the CDR3 reads CSVPGQGSYEQYF. CDR3 sequence (DNA): TGCAGTGTGCCGGGACAGGGGTCGTACGAGCAGTACTTC.